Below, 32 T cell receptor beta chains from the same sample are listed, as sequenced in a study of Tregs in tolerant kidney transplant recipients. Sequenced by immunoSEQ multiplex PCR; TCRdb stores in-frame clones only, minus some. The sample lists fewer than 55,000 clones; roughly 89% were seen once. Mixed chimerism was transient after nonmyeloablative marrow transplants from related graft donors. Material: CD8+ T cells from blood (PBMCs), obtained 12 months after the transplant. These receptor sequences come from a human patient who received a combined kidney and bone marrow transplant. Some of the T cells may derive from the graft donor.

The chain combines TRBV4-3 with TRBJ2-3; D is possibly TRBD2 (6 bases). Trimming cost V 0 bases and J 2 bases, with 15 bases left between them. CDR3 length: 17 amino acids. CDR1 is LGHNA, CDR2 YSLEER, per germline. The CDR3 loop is CASSQDPSSGYTDTQYF. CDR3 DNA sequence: TGCGCCAGCAGCCAAGACCCGAGTAGCGGATACACAGATACGCAGTATTTT.

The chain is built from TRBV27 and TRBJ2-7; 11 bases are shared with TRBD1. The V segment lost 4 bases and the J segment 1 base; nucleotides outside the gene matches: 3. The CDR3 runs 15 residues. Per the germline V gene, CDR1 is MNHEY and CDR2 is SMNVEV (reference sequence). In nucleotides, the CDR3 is TGTGCCAGCAGTTGGGGGACAGGGGGTTCCTACGAGCAGTACTTC. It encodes CASSWGTGGSYEQYF.

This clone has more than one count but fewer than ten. The CDR3 protein is CASSWMPGYEKLFF. Here the CDR3 DNA reads TGTGCCAGCAGTTGGATGCCGGGATATGAAAAACTGTTTTTT. The chain joins TRBV27 to TRBJ1-4; D unclear. The length of the CDR3 is 14 residues. CDR1 is MNHEY, CDR2 SMNVEV, per germline (reference sequence). The V end lost 4 bases, the J end lost 6 bases, and 12 bases lay between the germline ends.

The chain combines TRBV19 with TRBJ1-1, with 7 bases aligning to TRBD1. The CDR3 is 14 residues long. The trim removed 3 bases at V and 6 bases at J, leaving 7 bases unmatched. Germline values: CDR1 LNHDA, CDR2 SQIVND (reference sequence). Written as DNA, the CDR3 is TGTGCCAGTAGTATCGCGGCAGGGGGGCCTGAAGCTTTCTTT. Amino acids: CASSIAAGGPEAFF.

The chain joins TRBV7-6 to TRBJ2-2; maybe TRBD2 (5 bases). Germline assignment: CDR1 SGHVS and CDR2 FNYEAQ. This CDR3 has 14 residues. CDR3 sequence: CAIHGSVVGGELFF. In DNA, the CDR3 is TGTGCTATTCATGGTAGCGTAGTCGGCGGGGAGCTGTTTTTT.

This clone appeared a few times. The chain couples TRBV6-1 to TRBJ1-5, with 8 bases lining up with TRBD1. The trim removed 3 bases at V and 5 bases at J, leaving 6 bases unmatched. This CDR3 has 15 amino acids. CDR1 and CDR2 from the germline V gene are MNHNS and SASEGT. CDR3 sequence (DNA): TGTGCCAGCAGTGACGGGACAGGAGGACATCAGCCCCAGCATTTT. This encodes CASSDGTGGHQPQHF.

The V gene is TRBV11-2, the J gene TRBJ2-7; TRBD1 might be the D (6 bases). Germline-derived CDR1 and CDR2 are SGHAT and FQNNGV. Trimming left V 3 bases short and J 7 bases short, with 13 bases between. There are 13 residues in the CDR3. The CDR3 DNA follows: TGTGCCAGCAGCTTCGGACAGTGGATGGAGCAGTACTTC. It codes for CASSFGQWMEQYF. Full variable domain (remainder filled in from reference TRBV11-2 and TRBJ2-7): EAGVAQSPRYKIIEKRQSVAFWCNPISGHATLYWYQQILGQGPKLLIQFQNNGVVDDSQLPKDRFSAERLKGVDSTLKIQPAKLEDSAVYLCASSFGQWMEQYFGPGTRLTVT.

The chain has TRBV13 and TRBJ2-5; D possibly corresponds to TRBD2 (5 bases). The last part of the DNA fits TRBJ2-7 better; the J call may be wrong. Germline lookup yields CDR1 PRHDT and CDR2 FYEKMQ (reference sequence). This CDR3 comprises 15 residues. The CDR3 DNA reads TGTGCCAGCAGCTTAAACGTGGGTGAGGGAGACGAGCAGTACTTC. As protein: CASSLNVGEGDEQYF.

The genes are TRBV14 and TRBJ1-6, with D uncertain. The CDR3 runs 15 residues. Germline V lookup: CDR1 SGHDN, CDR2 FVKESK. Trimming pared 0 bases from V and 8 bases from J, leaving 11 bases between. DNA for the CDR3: TGTGCCAGCAGCCAAGACCCTTCCGTAGATTCACCCCTCCACTTT. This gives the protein CASSQDPSVDSPLHF.

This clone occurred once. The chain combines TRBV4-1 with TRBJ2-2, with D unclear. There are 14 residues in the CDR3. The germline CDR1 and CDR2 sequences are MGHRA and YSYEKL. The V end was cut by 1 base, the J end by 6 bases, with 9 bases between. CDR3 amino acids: CASSQAETSGELFF. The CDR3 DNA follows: TGCGCCAGCAGCCAAGCGGAGACCTCCGGGGAGCTGTTTTTT.

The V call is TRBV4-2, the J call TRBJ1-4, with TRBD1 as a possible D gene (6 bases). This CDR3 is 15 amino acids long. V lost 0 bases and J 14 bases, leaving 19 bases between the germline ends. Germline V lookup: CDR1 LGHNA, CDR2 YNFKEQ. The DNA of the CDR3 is TGTGCCAGCAGCCAAGATATGGCAGGGGTAGAGGGGCTGTTTTTT. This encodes CASSQDMAGVEGLFF.

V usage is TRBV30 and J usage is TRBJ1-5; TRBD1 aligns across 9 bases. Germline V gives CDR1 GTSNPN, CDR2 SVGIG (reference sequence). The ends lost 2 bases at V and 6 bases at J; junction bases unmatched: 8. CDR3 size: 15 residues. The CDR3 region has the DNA TGTGCCTGGAGTTCCGGGACAGGGTTTTCTCAGCCCCAGCATTTT. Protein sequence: CAWSSGTGFSQPQHF.

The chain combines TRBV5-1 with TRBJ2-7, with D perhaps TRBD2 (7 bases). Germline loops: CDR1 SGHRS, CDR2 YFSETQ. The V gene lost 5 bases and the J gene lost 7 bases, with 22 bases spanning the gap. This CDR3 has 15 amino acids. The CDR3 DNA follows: TGCGCCAGCAGTCCCTTTTCAGGGGAGGGTAAGGAGCAGTACTTC. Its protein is CASSPFSGEGKEQYF.

CDR3 coding DNA: TGTGCCAGCAGTGGGGTCAGGGGCGTGAAGGAGCAGTACTTC. Translating gives CASSGVRGVKEQYF. The chain links TRBV2 to TRBJ2-5; D possibly corresponds to TRBD1 (6 bases). The V gene's germline CDR1 is SNHLY and CDR2 FYNNEI. This CDR3 contains 14 residues. V was cut by 4 bases and J by 11 bases, with 20 bases left in between.

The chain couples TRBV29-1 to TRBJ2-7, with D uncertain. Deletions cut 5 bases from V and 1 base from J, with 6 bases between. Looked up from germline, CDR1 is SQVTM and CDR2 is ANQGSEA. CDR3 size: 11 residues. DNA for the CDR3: TGCAGCGTTCAATTTTCCTACGAGCAGTACTTC. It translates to CSVQFSYEQYF.

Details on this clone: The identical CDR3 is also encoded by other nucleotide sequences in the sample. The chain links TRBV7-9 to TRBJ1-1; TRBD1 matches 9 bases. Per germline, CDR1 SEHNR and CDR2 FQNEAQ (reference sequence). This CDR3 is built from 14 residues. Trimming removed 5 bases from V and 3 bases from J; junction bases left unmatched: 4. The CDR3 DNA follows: TGTGCCAGCAGCCCCCGGACAGGGGACACTGAAGCTTTCTTT. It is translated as CASSPRTGDTEAFF.

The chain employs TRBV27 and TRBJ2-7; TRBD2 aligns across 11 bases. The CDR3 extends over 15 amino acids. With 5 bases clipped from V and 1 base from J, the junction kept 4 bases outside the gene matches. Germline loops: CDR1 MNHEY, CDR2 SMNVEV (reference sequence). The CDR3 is CASSPGLAASYEQYF. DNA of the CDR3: TGTGCCAGCAGTCCGGGACTAGCGGCTTCCTACGAGCAGTACTTC.

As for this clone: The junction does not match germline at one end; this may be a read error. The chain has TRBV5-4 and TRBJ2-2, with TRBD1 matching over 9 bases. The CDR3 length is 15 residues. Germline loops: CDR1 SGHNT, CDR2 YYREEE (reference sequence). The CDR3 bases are TGTGCCAGCAGCTTCACAGGGGGCGAGGCCGGGGAGCCGTTTTTT. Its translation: CASSFTGGEAGEPFF.

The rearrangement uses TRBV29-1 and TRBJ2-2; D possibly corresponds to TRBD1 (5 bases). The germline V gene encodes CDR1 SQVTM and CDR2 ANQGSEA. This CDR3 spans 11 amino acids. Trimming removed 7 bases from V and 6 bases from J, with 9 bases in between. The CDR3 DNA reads TGCAGCGCATTAGGGGCCGGGGAGCTGTTTTTT. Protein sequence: CSALGAGELFF.

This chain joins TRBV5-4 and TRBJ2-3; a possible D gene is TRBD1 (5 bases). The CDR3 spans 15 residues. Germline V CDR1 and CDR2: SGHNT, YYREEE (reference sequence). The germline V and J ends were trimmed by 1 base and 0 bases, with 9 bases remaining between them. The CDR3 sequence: CASSLQGASTDTQYF. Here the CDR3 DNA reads TGTGCCAGCAGCTTGCAAGGGGCTAGCACAGATACGCAGTATTTT. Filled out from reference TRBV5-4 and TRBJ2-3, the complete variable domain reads ETGVTQSPTHLIKTRGQQVTLRCSSQSGHNTVSWYQQALGQGPQFIFQYYREEENGRGNFPPRFSGLQFPNYSSELNVNALELDDSALYLCASSLQGASTDTQYFGPGTRLTVL.

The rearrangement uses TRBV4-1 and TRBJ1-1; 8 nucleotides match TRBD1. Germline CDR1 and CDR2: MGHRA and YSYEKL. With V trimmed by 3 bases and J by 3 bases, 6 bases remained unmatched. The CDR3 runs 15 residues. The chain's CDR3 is CASSHHGQGDTEAFF. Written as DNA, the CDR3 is TGCGCCAGCAGCCATCACGGACAGGGCGACACTGAAGCTTTCTTT.

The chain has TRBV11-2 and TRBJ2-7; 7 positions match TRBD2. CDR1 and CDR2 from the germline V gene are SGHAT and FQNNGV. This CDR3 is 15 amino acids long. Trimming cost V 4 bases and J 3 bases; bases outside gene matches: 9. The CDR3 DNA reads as TGTGCCAGCAGCTCCCCTGGCGGGAGCAACTACGAGCAGTACTTC. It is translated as CASSSPGGSNYEQYF.

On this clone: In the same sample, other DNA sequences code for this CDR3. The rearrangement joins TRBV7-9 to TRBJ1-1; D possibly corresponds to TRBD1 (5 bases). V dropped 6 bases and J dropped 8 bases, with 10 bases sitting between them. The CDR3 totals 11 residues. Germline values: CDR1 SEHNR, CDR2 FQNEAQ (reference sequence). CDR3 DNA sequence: TGTGCCAGCAGTCTCAACAGGGAAGCTTTCTTT. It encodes CASSLNREAFF.

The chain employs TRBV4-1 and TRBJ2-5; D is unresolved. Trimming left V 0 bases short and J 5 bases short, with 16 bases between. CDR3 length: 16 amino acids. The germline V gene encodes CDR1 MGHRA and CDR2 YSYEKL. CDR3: CASSQDQAAGGETQYF. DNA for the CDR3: TGCGCCAGCAGCCAAGACCAGGCCGCTGGTGGGGAGACCCAGTACTTC.

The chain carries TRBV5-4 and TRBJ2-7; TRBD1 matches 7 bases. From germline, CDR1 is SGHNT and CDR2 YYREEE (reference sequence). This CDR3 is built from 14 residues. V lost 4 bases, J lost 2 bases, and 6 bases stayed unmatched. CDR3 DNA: TGTGCCAGCAGCGGCCCCGGGACAGCCTACGAGCAGTACTTC. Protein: CASSGPGTAYEQYF.

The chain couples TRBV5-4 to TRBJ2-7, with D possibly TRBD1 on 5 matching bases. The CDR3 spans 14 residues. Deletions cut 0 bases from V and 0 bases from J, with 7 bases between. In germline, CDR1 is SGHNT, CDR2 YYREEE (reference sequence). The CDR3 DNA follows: TGTGCCAGCAGCTTGGGGCAGGGCTCCTACGAGCAGTACTTC. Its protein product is CASSLGQGSYEQYF.

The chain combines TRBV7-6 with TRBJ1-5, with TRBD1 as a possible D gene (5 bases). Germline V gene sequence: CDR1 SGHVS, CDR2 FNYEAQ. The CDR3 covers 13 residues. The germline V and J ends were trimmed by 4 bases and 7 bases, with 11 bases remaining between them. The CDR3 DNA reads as TGTGCCAGCAGCTCCGGGTGGGGCCAGCCCCAGCATTTT. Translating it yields CASSSGWGQPQHF.

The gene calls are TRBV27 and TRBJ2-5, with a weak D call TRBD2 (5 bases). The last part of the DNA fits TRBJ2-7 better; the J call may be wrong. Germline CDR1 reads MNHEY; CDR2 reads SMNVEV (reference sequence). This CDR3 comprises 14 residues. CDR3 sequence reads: CASSSRPPGYEQYF. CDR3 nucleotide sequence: TGTGCCAGCAGTTCCCGTCCCCCGGGGTACGAGCAGTACTTC.

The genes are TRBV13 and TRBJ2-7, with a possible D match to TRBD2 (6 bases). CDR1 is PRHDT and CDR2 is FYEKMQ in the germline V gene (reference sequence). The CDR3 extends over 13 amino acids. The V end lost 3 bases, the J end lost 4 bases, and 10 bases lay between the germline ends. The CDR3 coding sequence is TGTGCCAGCAGCTTGCGGGACCAATACGAGCAGTACTTC. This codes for CASSLRDQYEQYF.

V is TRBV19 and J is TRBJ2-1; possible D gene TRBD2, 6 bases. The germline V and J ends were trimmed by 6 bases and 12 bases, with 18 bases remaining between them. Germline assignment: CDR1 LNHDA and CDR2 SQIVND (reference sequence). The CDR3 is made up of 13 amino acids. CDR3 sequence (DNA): TGTGCCAGTAGACAACCGCCACGGGGAGGGCAGTTCTTC. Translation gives CASRQPPRGGQFF.

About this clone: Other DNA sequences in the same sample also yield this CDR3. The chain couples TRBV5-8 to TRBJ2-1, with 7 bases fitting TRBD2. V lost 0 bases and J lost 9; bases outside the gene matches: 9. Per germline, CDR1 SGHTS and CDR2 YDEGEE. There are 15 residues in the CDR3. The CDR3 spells CASSLEEGGPSEQFF. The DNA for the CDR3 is TGTGCCAGCAGCTTGGAGGAGGGAGGGCCAAGTGAGCAGTTCTTC.

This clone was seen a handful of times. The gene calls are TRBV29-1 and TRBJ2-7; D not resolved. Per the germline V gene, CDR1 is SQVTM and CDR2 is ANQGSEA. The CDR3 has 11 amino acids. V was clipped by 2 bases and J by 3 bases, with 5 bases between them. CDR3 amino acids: CSVENGYEQYF. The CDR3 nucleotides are TGCAGCGTTGAAAACGGCTACGAGCAGTACTTC.